This T cell receptor beta chain was identified during a study of T cells expressing NK-cell markers (dated by TCRdb to about 2020). Study-level background: In sorted CD3+CD56+NKG2C+, CD3+CD56+NKG2C- and CD3+CD56-NKG2C+ T-cell subsets from several donors, TCR beta-chain repertoires were profiled. Of the eight sequenced donors, seven were found to be HCMV-seropositive and one was found to be HCMV-seronegative. The eight sequenced donors were randomly selected healthy volunteers, three men and five women. Illumina HiSeq 2000/2500, MiSeq or NextSeq was used to sequence libraries as 2 x 150 bp reads. On the study overall, not on this receptor specifically: It remained unclear whether the expanded NKG2C-expressing T cell clones were specific for HCMV antigens. For five or six donors, the dominant CD3+CD56+NKG2C+ clonotypes were among the top 10 CD8+ clonotypes and accounted for roughly 1.0-8% of CD8+ T cells. Those dominant clonotypes were again the most abundant among CD3+CD56-NKG2C+ cells in a handful of donors, at about 25-65%.

Concerning this clonotype itself: Its antigen is currently not known.

CDR1 and CDR2 are read off the germline V gene (reference sequence) as MNHEY and SMNVEV. The CDR3 starts with the cysteine, ends with the phenylalanine, and has 14 residues. No DNA sequence was recorded. HCMV serostatus was determined by detecting HCMV-specific IgG in serum with a commercial ELISA kit. Ficoll density gradient centrifugation was used to isolate peripheral blood mononuclear cells from blood. Sequencer: Illumina HiSeq 2000. The TCR beta cDNA libraries were made using 5'RACE template switching, a step that added both a universal primer site and unique molecular identifiers. cDNA synthesis was primed from the TCR beta constant segment and was followed by two successive PCR amplification steps. Per the authors' processing: MIGEC was used to demultiplex reads and group reads by UMI, and MiTCR was used to assemble and quantify clonotypes. To exclude erroneous sequences, any TCR cDNA sequence not supported by at least two reads was discarded. Downstream repertoire analysis used the tcR package, and clonotypes were matched across fractions by CDR3 nucleotide sequence plus V segment. Antigen specificity was annotated against VDJdb with VDJmatch, allowing one amino acid substitution in CDR3. TCRdb reanalyzed the reads, keeping one entry per CDR3 protein sequence and omitting DNA. These V and J calls rely on TCRdb rather than the paper's analysis. The table for this sample lists some 460,000 distinct CDR3 sequences. Of the sample, approximately 1.4% is held by the ten largest clones.

The chain was built from TRBV27 and TRBJ2-3; TCRdb names TRBD2, which stays unverified in the absence of DNA. The sequence was obtained from a woman aged 45-59 years in good health. Donor details come from another sample of the same person, matched by shared clones. Sequencing used blood T cells: a sorted CD56 or NKG2C T cell subset, CD4+ or CD8+ T cells, or bulk PBMC T cells (not recorded which). The CDR3 corresponds to CASTAGGGTDTQYF.